This entry concerns a single T cell receptor beta chain. Its target is not known. The data stem from a study of graft-versus-host responses after intestinal transplantation. Study outcomes and limitations: Some GvH clones appeared in ileal mucosa or blood before recipient bone marrow. GvH clone levels peaked in circulation, and this peak was associated with early post-transplant HvG declines.

The method was immunoSEQ multiplex PCR; TCRdb's version includes in-frame clones alone and lacks a portion of them. The top ten clones hold 7.6% of a sample with approximately 85,000 clones, approximately 89% of them seen once. The CDR3 is 14 amino acids. The ends were cut back, 4 bases at V and 7 bases at J, with 14 bases in the middle. The germline V gene encodes CDR1 MGHRA and CDR2 YSYEKL. The sample in question was unstimulated CD8+ T cells sorted from spleen or lymph node cells, obtained before transplant. This TCR came from a human donor who was the organ donor for an intestinal transplant. The V and J genes are TRBV4-1 and TRBJ2-1; TRBD1 or TRBD2 may be the D gene (7 bases each). CDR3 amino acids: CASSPGGATNEQFF. The CDR3 DNA is TGCGCCAGCAGCCCAGGGGGGGCCACGAATGAGCAGTTCTTC.